A single T cell receptor (beta chain) is shown here with its context. What it binds is unknown. Using immunoSEQ multiplex PCR, the repertoire was profiled, and TCRdb retains in-frame clones only, with some absent. The sample has tens of thousands of clones, about four fifths seen once. Focal radiation with ipilimumab CTLA-4 blockade was given to patients with chemo-refractory metastatic non-small-cell lung cancer. This entry is derived from a study of radiotherapy plus CTLA-4 blockade in lung cancer. Whole-study context: For approximately 17% of patients, objective responses occurred, and around 31% had disease control.

Study-level points and caveats: Some TCR clones had been derived from tumors. These clones expanded in peripheral blood after radiotherapy plus ipilimumab.

The germline V gene has CDR1 MNHNY and CDR2 SVGAGI (reference sequence). With V trimmed by 6 bases and J by 8 bases, 8 bases remained unmatched. This CDR3 region has 14 residues. This TCR came from a human donor with non-small cell lung cancer who had a partial response to radiotherapy plus ipilimumab. Some clones in this sample may be carry-over from other donors' samples. The material sequenced was peripheral blood, taken from a patient treated with radiotherapy plus ipilimumab. This chain uses TRBV6-6 with TRBJ1-4; TRBD1 matches 8 bases. The CDR3 DNA is TGTGCCAGCAGCTATGACAGGGGCCGGGAAAAACTGTTTTTT. It encodes CASSYDRGREKLFF.